The clone carrying this T cell receptor (beta chain) was observed at least ten times. Original processing methods: Building a distant-metastasis classifier for papillary thyroid cancer drew on CDR3 differences across clinicopathological groups. TCRdb reprocessed the PCR reads via MiXCR. It is TCRdb's table, rather than the study itself, that gives the V and J calls and clone size. The repertoire holds just over 20,000 clones, with roughly 12% as singletons. The source of the sample is a study of metastatic and nonmetastatic thyroid tumors. All patients were treatment-naive before thyroid surgery. Sequences were obtained from blood. The sequence was obtained from a female donor with papillary thyroid cancer or a benign thyroid nodule (not recorded which). Some clones in this sample may be carry-over from other donors' samples.

The CDR3 nucleotides read TGTGCCACCAGTGATTTGGGGACAGGGGTGTCCGGGGAGCTGTTTTTT. It specifies CATSDLGTGVSGELFF. This chain joins TRBV24-1 and TRBJ2-2, with TRBD1 matching 10 bases. Germline values: CDR1 KGHDR, CDR2 SFDVKD. V lost 0 bases and J lost 6; bases outside the gene matches: 3. The CDR3 has 16 residues.